This T cell receptor beta chain was captured by sequencing in a study of T cells in Graves' hyperthyroidism and ophthalmopathy. Study results and limitations: Also found in blood were most expanded thyroid clonotypes above 0.001. Stable hyperthyroidism and ophthalmopathy were separated using 13 V-J signatures.

Many counts were recorded for this clonotype. What it binds is not known. Not enrolled were patients with uncontrolled infection, other autoimmune disease, pregnancy or lactation. The CDR3 regions of TCR beta were amplified from RNA transcripts. The study used the HTBI primer set for a first-round RT-PCR of the TCR CDR3. TCRdb used MiXCR to reprocess the multiplex PCR reads, holding one entry per CDR3 protein. The sample yields some 150,000 distinct CDR3 sequences, about 20% seen once. Trimming took 0 bases from V and 8 from J; bases not matched to a gene: 6. The CDR3 sequence is 14 residues long. The germline V gene encodes CDR1 DFQATT and CDR2 SNEGSKA (reference sequence).

The sample comprised blood. The TCR comes from a woman aged 45-65 years with Graves' hyperthyroidism that later progressed to Graves' ophthalmopathy. The V call is TRBV20-1, the J call TRBJ1-4; 7 positions match TRBD1. CDR3 sequence: CSARESRGFEKLFF. Here the CDR3 DNA reads TGCAGTGCTAGAGAGTCCAGGGGGTTCGAAAAACTGTTTTTT.